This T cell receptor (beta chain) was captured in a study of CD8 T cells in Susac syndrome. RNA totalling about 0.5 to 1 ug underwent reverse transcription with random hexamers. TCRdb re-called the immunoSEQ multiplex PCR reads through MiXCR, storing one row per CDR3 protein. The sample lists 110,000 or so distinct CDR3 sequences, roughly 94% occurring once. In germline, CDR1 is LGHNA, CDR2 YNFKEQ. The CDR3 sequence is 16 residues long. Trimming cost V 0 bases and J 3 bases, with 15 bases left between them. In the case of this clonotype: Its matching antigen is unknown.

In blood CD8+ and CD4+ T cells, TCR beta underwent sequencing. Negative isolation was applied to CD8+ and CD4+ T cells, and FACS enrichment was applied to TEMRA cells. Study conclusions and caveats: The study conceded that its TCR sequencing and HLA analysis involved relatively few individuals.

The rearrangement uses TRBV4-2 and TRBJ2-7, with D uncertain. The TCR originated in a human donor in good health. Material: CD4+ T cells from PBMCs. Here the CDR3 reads CASSQDRSSGDYEQYF. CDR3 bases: TGTGCCAGCAGCCAAGATCGGAGCTCTGGGGACTACGAGCAGTACTTC.